The 16 T cell receptor beta chains below were found in one sample sequenced in a study of blood T cell repertoires in COVID-19. Sequencing used immunoSEQ multiplex PCR; TCRdb keeps in-frame clones, though not all of them. Of about 370,000 clones in the sample, 85% to 90% were seen once. The specimen sequenced was PBMCs or T cells enriched from blood (not recorded which). The origin of the receptors is a man in his late teens or twenties who had recovered from COVID-19.

The DNA of the CDR3 is TGTGCCACCTCGGGGGGCGGGAGTCGGGTCGAGCAGTACTTC. Translating it yields CATSGGGSRVEQYF. This chain links TRBV15 with TRBJ2-7; D is perhaps TRBD2 (7 bases). The V and J ends lost 8 bases and 6 bases respectively, with 20 bases between them. This CDR3 is 14 amino acids long. Germline loops: CDR1 LNHNV, CDR2 YYDKDF (reference sequence).

The chain is built from TRBV5-6 and TRBJ1-5; 12 nucleotides line up with TRBD1. Germline CDR1 SGHDT, CDR2 YYEEEE. This CDR3 is built from 17 residues. The junction had 6 bases not matched to a gene; V was cut back by 4 bases and J by 1 base. Written as DNA, the CDR3 is TGTGCCAGCAGCCTGGGGACAGGGGGCTGGAGCAATCAGCCCCAGCATTTT. Amino acid sequence: CASSLGTGGWSNQPQHF.

The J gene is TRBJ2-3, the V gene TRBV9; TRBD1 agrees at 9 bases. There are 15 residues in the CDR3. The germline CDR1 and CDR2 sequences are SGDLS and YYNGEE. V gave up 3 bases and J gave up 6 bases; unmatched junction bases: 8. The CDR3, as DNA: TGTGCCAGCAGCGCGGGACAGGGTGGAGTGGATACGCAGTATTTT. Encoded protein: CASSAGQGGVDTQYF.

The CDR3 DNA is TGCGCCAGCAGCCAAAACAGGTGGGGACAGGACATCGTTAACTATGGCTACACCTTC. Translating it yields CASSQNRWGQDIVNYGYTF. This chain connects TRBV4-1 to TRBJ1-2; the match to TRBD1 covers 8 bases. From germline, CDR1 is MGHRA and CDR2 YSYEKL. The ends lost 2 bases at V and 1 base at J; junction bases unmatched: 15. The CDR3 is made up of 19 amino acids.

A single count supports this clone. This chain uses TRBV19 with TRBJ2-7; D call uncertain. Germline V gene data show CDR1 as LNHDA and CDR2 as SQIVND (reference sequence). This CDR3 region has 14 residues. The V end was cut by 3 bases, the J end by 2 bases, with 11 bases between. The CDR3 bases are TGTGCCAGTAGTATTAACCAGGCACCCTACGAGCAGTACTTC. Protein sequence: CASSINQAPYEQYF.

The chain has TRBV7-2 and TRBJ2-2, with 9 bases lining up with TRBD2. Germline CDR1 and CDR2: SGHTA and FQGNSA. This CDR3 is built from 16 residues. V was pared by 0 bases and J by 1 base, with 0 bases of the junction left unmatched. CDR3 in DNA: TGTGCCAGCAGCTTAGCAGCGGGAGGGAACACCGGGGAGCTGTTTTTT. It yields the protein CASSLAAGGNTGELFF.

This chain joins TRBV30 and TRBJ2-1; D is ambiguous. Trimming took 4 bases from V and 6 from J, leaving 10 bases between them. Germline lookup yields CDR1 GTSNPN and CDR2 SVGIG (reference sequence). This CDR3 comprises 12 residues. The CDR3 coding sequence is TGTGCCTGGATGGTCAGTCCCAATGAGCAGTTCTTC. This codes for CAWMVSPNEQFF.

V gene TRBV27 combines with J gene TRBJ1-6; D unresolved. CDR3 length equals 16 residues. Trimming stripped 3 bases from V and 6 bases from J, with 15 bases between. CDR1 is MNHEY, CDR2 SMNVEV, per germline (reference sequence). The CDR3 loop reads CASSFFISNVNSPLHF. Written as DNA, the CDR3 is TGTGCCAGCAGTTTTTTTATCTCTAACGTTAATTCACCCCTCCACTTT.

The genes are TRBV11-2 and TRBJ2-3, with TRBD1 matching 7 bases. This CDR3 comprises 16 residues. V was pared by 5 bases and J by 2 bases, with 10 bases of the junction left unmatched. Looked up from germline, CDR1 is SGHAT and CDR2 is FQNNGV. CDR3 DNA: TGTGCCAGCAGCAAGGTTAGGGGGCCGTTCACAGATACGCAGTATTTT. It translates to CASSKVRGPFTDTQYF.

V is TRBV7-9 and J is TRBJ2-1; D remains unclear. Between the trimmed V and J ends, which lost 7 bases and 7 bases, there was a span of 14 bases. The CDR3 is made up of 13 amino acids. CDR1 SEHNR and CDR2 FQNEAQ come from the germline V gene (reference sequence). The CDR3 loop is CASTLTTSNEQFF. The CDR3 bases are TGTGCCAGCACCCTAACGACATCGAATGAGCAGTTCTTC. Drawing the rest from reference TRBV7-9 and TRBJ2-1, the complete variable domain is DTGVSQNPRHKITKRGQNVTFRCDPISEHNRLYWYRQTLGQGPEFLTYFQNEAQLEKSRLLSDRFSAERPKGSFSTLEIQRTEQGDSAMYLCASTLTTSNEQFFGPGTRLTVL.

J is TRBJ1-1 and V is TRBV7-8; 7 bases agree with TRBD1. The length of the CDR3 is 19 residues. The junction had 16 bases not matched to a gene; V was cut back by 3 bases and J by 0 bases. Germline V gene data show CDR1 as SGHVS and CDR2 as FQNEAQ. This CDR3 reads CASSFGARGRFLMNTEAFF. CDR3 in DNA: TGTGCCAGCAGCTTCGGGGCAAGGGGGCGATTTCTCATGAACACTGAAGCTTTCTTT.

The chain joins TRBV11-2 to TRBJ2-4, with D perhaps TRBD1 (6 bases). V dropped 4 bases and J dropped 2 bases, with 15 bases sitting between them. Germline CDR1 SGHAT, CDR2 FQNNGV. This CDR3 is built from 16 residues. The CDR3 is CASSSYRDASKNIQYF. The DNA of the CDR3 is TGTGCCAGCAGCTCATACAGGGACGCGTCCAAAAACATTCAGTACTTC.

J is TRBJ2-7 and V is TRBV14; TRBD1 matches at 8 bases. The CDR3 is made up of 17 amino acids. V lost 1 base, J lost 2 bases, and 10 bases stayed unmatched. Looked up from germline, CDR1 is SGHDN and CDR2 is FVKESK. The CDR3 region has the DNA TGTGCCAGCAGCCAAGCCTTAGAAGGGACAGGACCCTACGAGCAGTACTTC. Translation: CASSQALEGTGPYEQYF.

This chain connects TRBV28 to TRBJ1-2, with a possible D match to TRBD1 (6 bases). This CDR3 spans 11 amino acids. CDR1 and CDR2 from the germline V gene are MDHEN and SYDVKM. Deletions cut 8 bases from V and 12 bases from J, with 16 bases between. CDR3 sequence reads: CASGSWTVDTF. DNA of the CDR3: TGTGCCAGCGGGAGTTGGACAGTTGACACCTTC.

V gene TRBV28 combines with J gene TRBJ2-7; unclear D gene. CDR3 length equals 11 residues. Germline CDR1 MDHEN, CDR2 SYDVKM. With 6 bases removed from V and 3 bases from J, the gap between germline ends came to 6 bases. The CDR3: CASSLGYEQYF. The DNA for the CDR3 is TGTGCCAGCAGCCTAGGCTACGAGCAGTACTTC.

The V and J genes are TRBV7-9 and TRBJ1-2; D is perhaps TRBD1 (6 bases). This CDR3 region has 14 residues. V gave up 6 bases and J gave up 2 bases, with 13 bases separating them. The germline CDR1 and CDR2 sequences are SEHNR and FQNEAQ (reference sequence). CDR3: CASRFLGQNYGYTF. As DNA, the CDR3 is TGTGCCAGCAGGTTTCTTGGACAGAACTATGGCTACACCTTC.